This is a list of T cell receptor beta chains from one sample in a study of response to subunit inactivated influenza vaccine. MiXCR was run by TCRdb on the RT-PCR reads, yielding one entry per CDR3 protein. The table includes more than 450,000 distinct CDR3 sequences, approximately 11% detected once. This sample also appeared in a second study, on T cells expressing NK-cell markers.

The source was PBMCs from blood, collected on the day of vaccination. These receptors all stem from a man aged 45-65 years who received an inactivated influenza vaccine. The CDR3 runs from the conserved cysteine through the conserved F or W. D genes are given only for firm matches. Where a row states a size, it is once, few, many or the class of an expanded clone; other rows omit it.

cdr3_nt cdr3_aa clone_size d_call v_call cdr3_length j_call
TGTGCCAGCAGCCTACAGGCGGACTATGGCTACACCTTC CASSLQADYGYTF . . TRBV4-2 13 TRBJ1-2
TGTGCCAGCATCCACGGGCCCCTCGGCACCTACAATGAGCAGTTCTTC CASIHGPLGTYNEQFF . . TRBV12-3/TRBV12-4 16 TRBJ2-1
TGTGCCAGCAGCCTCCAGGGGGGCAAAGATACGCAGTATTTT CASSLQGGKDTQYF many . TRBV3-1 14 TRBJ2-3
TGTGCCAGCGGCTTCATGACAGGGGCTAATGAGCAGTTCTTC CASGFMTGANEQFF few TRBD1 TRBV12-3/TRBV12-4 14 TRBJ2-1
TGTGCCAGCAGCTTGGGGGAGGACACTGAAGCTTTCTTT CASSLGEDTEAFF many . TRBV11-2 13 TRBJ1-1
TGCAGTGCTAGATTCCAGGGGGCAGTTCCTGAGCAGTACTTC CSARFQGAVPEQYF . TRBD1 TRBV20-1 14 TRBJ2-7
TGTGCCAGCAGTTTAACAGGTTATACCAACAATGAGCAGTTCTTC CASSLTGYTNNEQFF few . TRBV28 15 TRBJ2-1
TGTGCCAGCAGCTTATTGGGGAGTATTTCGGAGACCCAGTACTTC CASSLLGSISETQYF few . TRBV7-8 15 TRBJ2-5
TGTGCCAGCAGTTACCGCAGGGTTGGCACAGATACGCAGTATTTT CASSYRRVGTDTQYF . . TRBV6-2/TRBV6-3 15 TRBJ2-3
TGCAGCGTTCCGACAGGAGATTATGGCTACACCTTC CSVPTGDYGYTF . . TRBV29-1 12 TRBJ1-2
TGTGCCAGTAGTATTGGGGTAGGAGGGCCCCAGCATTTT CASSIGVGGPQHF . . TRBV19 13 TRBJ1-5
TGTGCCAGCAGCATTAGCGGGGCTGAAGAGACCCAGTACTTC CASSISGAEETQYF few TRBD2 TRBV9 14 TRBJ2-5
TGTGCCAGCAGCTTGGACGACGACCCGGGCACCGGGGAGCTGTTTTTT CASSLDDDPGTGELFF few . TRBV11-1 16 TRBJ2-2
TGCAGTGCTACCATCTCCGGGACTCTCATCACAGATACGCAGTATTTT CSATISGTLITDTQYF . . TRBV20-1 16 TRBJ2-3
TGCAGCGTAGGGACAGACTACGAGCAGTACTTC CSVGTDYEQYF few TRBD1 TRBV29-1 11 TRBJ2-7
TGTGCCAGCAGCCCGGGACCAACAGAGGGGCAGTTCTTC CASSPGPTEGQFF many . TRBV12-3/TRBV12-4 13 TRBJ2-1
TGTGCCAGCAGCCAGCCAGGCGAATCCTACGAGCAGTACTTC CASSQPGESYEQYF few . TRBV3-1 14 TRBJ2-7
TGTGCCAGCAGCTTAGCTCGGACGAACCAAGAGACCCAGTACTTC CASSLARTNQETQYF . . TRBV7-2 15 TRBJ2-5
TGTGCCAGCAGCTTAGATTCCAGGTCTTATGGCTACACCTTC CASSLDSRSYGYTF few . TRBV7-9 14 TRBJ1-2
TGTGCCAGCAGTGTAATGGTAGCTACAAATGAGCAGTTCTTC CASSVMVATNEQFF . . TRBV12-3/TRBV12-4 14 TRBJ2-1
TGTGCCAGCAGCTTCGGGACTCCTCTGGTCGGGGAGCTGTTTTTT CASSFGTPLVGELFF . . TRBV7-9 15 TRBJ2-2
TGTGCCAGCAGTTTGCGGAGAGAGCAGTACTTC CASSLRREQYF many . TRBV28 11 TRBJ2-7
TGTGCCAGCAGCTTGCAGGGACACAATGAGCAGTTCTTC CASSLQGHNEQFF few . TRBV7-3 13 TRBJ2-1
TGTGCCAGCAGTTTAGTCGTTTCGGCGGGAAGCTCCTACAATGAGCAGTTCTTC CASSLVVSAGSSYNEQFF few . TRBV12-3/TRBV12-4 18 TRBJ2-1
TGCGCCAGCAGTGAGGGGCCCAGAAACAATGAGCAGTTCTTC CASSEGPRNNEQFF . . TRBV5-1 14 TRBJ2-1
TGTGCCAGCAGTCACGGGACTAGCGGGGAGACCCAGTACTTC CASSHGTSGETQYF . TRBD2 TRBV6-5 14 TRBJ2-5
TGCGCCAGCAGCTCCTCACCTAGCGGGGTGGGAGATACGCAGTATTTT CASSSSPSGVGDTQYF many TRBD2 TRBV5-1 16 TRBJ2-3
TGTGCCAGCAGTTTTCATTTAGACAGGAGGGGCTACAATGAGCAGTTCTTC CASSFHLDRRGYNEQFF many . TRBV6-2/TRBV6-3 17 TRBJ2-1
TGCAGCGTTCGCTTGGAAGACGGGACTAGAGTTGCCGGGGAGCTGTTTTTT CSVRLEDGTRVAGELFF many TRBD2 TRBV29-1 17 TRBJ2-2
TGTGCCAGCAGTTACTCCGGACAGGGAAACGAAAAACTGTTTTTT CASSYSGQGNEKLFF many TRBD1 TRBV6-5 15 TRBJ1-4
TGTGCCAGCAGGAACGGGGGGGAAGGGTTCGAGCAGTACTTC CASRNGGEGFEQYF . TRBD2 TRBV28 14 TRBJ2-7
TGCAGCGTCGCCCGACTTGGGACAGGGTCGGGTGAGCAGTTCTTC CSVARLGTGSGEQFF . TRBD1 TRBV29-1 15 TRBJ2-1
TGCGCCAGCAGCGATATCGGACAGGGCCCAAGTGGCTACACCTTC CASSDIGQGPSGYTF . TRBD1 TRBV5-1 15 TRBJ1-2
TGTGCCAGCAGTTTCCGTCGGGGGGGCACCGGGGAGCTGTTTTTT CASSFRRGGTGELFF many TRBD2 TRBV28 15 TRBJ2-2
TGCGCCAGCAGCACTCTCCTGGGGCAGGAGGAGACCCAGTACTTC CASSTLLGQEETQYF . . TRBV5-1 15 TRBJ2-5
TGCAGCGTTGCCGTGACAGGATCCTATGGCTACACCTTC CSVAVTGSYGYTF many . TRBV29-1 13 TRBJ1-2
TGCAGTGCAAGCGATTCGGGACAAGGGGTTTTCACCGGGGAGCTGTTTTTT CSASDSGQGVFTGELFF . . TRBV20-1 17 TRBJ2-2
TGCAGTGCTAGAGATCAAAGTTTTACTAGCCGGCGACGTGAGCAGTTCTTC CSARDQSFTSRRREQFF . . TRBV20-1 17 TRBJ2-1
TGCGCCAGCAGCCCCTACGATCGCGACTACGAGCAGTACTTC CASSPYDRDYEQYF many . TRBV5-1 14 TRBJ2-7
TGTGCCAGCGGGGCAGCCTTGGACTCGGAGCAGTTCTTC CASGAALDSEQFF few . TRBV12-3/TRBV12-4 13 TRBJ2-1
TGTGCCAGCAGTGAGTCTGACAGGGGGGCCAACACTGAAGCTTTCTTT CASSESDRGANTEAFF few TRBD1 TRBV28 16 TRBJ1-1
TGTGCCAGCAGCCTCCCGGACAGGGGTACCTACGAGCAGTACTTC CASSLPDRGTYEQYF . TRBD1 TRBV5-6 15 TRBJ2-7
TGCAGTGCTAGACCAAGGGCTTCAAACATTCAGTACTTC CSARPRASNIQYF . . TRBV20-1 13 TRBJ2-4
TGTGCCAGTAGTATATTTAGGGTAACCACAGATACGCAGTATTTT CASSIFRVTTDTQYF once . TRBV19 15 TRBJ2-3
TGTGCCAGCAGTTACGCGCCGACCATAGCGGGGGTCCTGACCTACGAGCAGTACTTC CASSYAPTIAGVLTYEQYF many TRBD2 TRBV6-2/TRBV6-3 19 TRBJ2-7
TGCAGCGTTCACCAGACAGGGCGGGGCACAGATACGCAGTATTTT CSVHQTGRGTDTQYF . TRBD1 TRBV29-1 15 TRBJ2-3